The 16 T cell receptor beta chains below were found in one sample sequenced in a study of identical twins (dated by TCRdb to about 2016). Library method: 5' RACE. The sample was run on an Illumina HiSeq 2000. Clones were called with MiXCR by TCRdb after fastp trimmed the public reads at Q25, and only in-frame beta chains were retained. Each entry merges the rows of one CDR3 protein and shows their most common DNA and genes. The sample includes roughly 570,000 distinct CDR3 sequences, with nearly 10% observed a single time. The ten biggest clones cover 2.5% to 3.5% of the sample. These same records also appear under a second study, on yellow fever vaccine responses in identical twins.

Specimen: PBMCs. The receptors come from a woman aged 18-30 years in good health.

In its sample, this clonotype was seen a few times. The rearrangement uses TRBV20-1 and TRBJ2-7; 11 bases line up with TRBD2. Germline V CDR1 and CDR2: DFQATT, SNEGSKA (reference sequence). The V segment lost 3 bases and the J segment 4 bases; nucleotides outside the gene matches: 5. The CDR3 extends over 14 amino acids. DNA for the CDR3: TGCAGTGCTAGTGGCCTAGCGGGAGGTTACGAGCAGTACTTC. Protein product: CSASGLAGGYEQYF.

The table lists this clonotype with many counts. The V and J genes are TRBV3-1 and TRBJ2-7; unclear D gene. CDR3 length: 14 amino acids. Per germline, CDR1 LGHDT and CDR2 YNNKEL (reference sequence). V gave up 0 bases and J gave up 1 base, with 7 bases separating them. CDR3 nucleotides: TGTGCCAGCAGCCAAGATCAAGTGTCCTACGAGCAGTACTTC. Protein: CASSQDQVSYEQYF.

This clonotype occurred a few times. The J gene is TRBJ2-3, the V gene TRBV24-1; 12 nucleotides match TRBD2. The CDR3 runs to 17 residues. After removal of 4 bases from V and 3 bases from J, the junction contained 7 bases not matched to a gene. The germline V gene encodes CDR1 KGHDR and CDR2 SFDVKD. The CDR3 nucleotides are TGTGCCACCAGTGACCGCGGGACTAGCGGGTCTACAGATACGCAGTATTTT. It is translated as CATSDRGTSGSTDTQYF.

V and J are TRBV29-1 and TRBJ2-5; 8 nucleotides align to TRBD2. The germline CDR1 and CDR2 sequences are SQVTM and ANQGSEA. The J segment lost 2 bases and the V segment lost 0 bases, leaving 14 bases of the junction unmatched. The CDR3 has 18 amino acids. The DNA of the CDR3 is TGCAGCGTTGAAGATCTCGCGGGAGGCACACGGGGACAAGAGACCCAGTACTTC. This gives the protein CSVEDLAGGTRGQETQYF.

This chain joins TRBV5-4 and TRBJ2-5; D perhaps matches TRBD2 (5 bases). CDR3 length: 13 residues. CDR1 SGHNT and CDR2 YYREEE come from the germline V gene (reference sequence). The V gene lost 3 bases and the J gene lost 5 bases, with 11 bases spanning the gap. CDR3 region: CASSWRLKETQYF. The CDR3 DNA is TGTGCCAGCAGCTGGAGGCTAAAGGAGACCCAGTACTTC.

In this sample, this clonotype turned up a few times. The chain combines TRBV5-5 with TRBJ2-3, with D perhaps matching TRBD1 (6 bases). Germline V gene sequence: CDR1 SGHKS, CDR2 YYEKEE (reference sequence). This CDR3 comprises 18 residues. V was pared by 5 bases and J by 0 bases, with 22 bases between. CDR3 DNA sequence: TGTGCCAGCAGGGAACGATACCTCGGGACAACTAGCACAGATACGCAGTATTTT. Translation: CASRERYLGTTSTDTQYF.

This clonotype was seen a few times. The chain has TRBV27 and TRBJ2-4, with 7 nucleotides matching TRBD1. The trim removed 4 bases at V and 6 bases at J, leaving 9 bases unmatched. CDR3 length: 15 amino acids. From germline, CDR1 is MNHEY and CDR2 SMNVEV (reference sequence). The CDR3 reads CASSSLRDRINIQYF. DNA of the CDR3: TGTGCCAGCAGTTCACTACGGGACAGAATAAACATTCAGTACTTC.

There are many counts of this clonotype. This chain joins TRBV21-1 and TRBJ2-3; the table's D call TRBD2 went unverified against the DNA. TRBV21-1 corresponds to a pseudogene. CDR3 length: 17 residues. This CDR3 reads CASSLIPLGDGTDTQYF. For the CDR3, the DNA is TGTGCCAGCAGCTTAATCCCACTAGGCGACGGCACAGATACGCAGTATTTT.

CDR3 sequence: CASSFDRGIDTQYF. Written as DNA, the CDR3 is TGTGCCAGCAGTTTTGACAGGGGCATAGATACGCAGTATTTT. The gene calls are TRBV28 and TRBJ2-3, with TRBD1 identical over 8 bases. V was pared by 3 bases and J by 5 bases, with 4 bases of the junction left unmatched. This CDR3 is built from 14 residues. Germline loops: CDR1 MDHEN, CDR2 SYDVKM.

At least ten counts were recorded for this clonotype. The rearrangement joins TRBV11-2 to TRBJ2-5; 10 nucleotides align to TRBD2. This CDR3 contains 15 residues. Germline V gives CDR1 SGHAT, CDR2 FQNNGV. The V segment lost 5 bases and the J segment 3 bases; nucleotides outside the gene matches: 6. CDR3 DNA: TGTGCCAGCAGCCCGAGCGGGAGGGCCGAAGAGACCCAGTACTTC. Protein: CASSPSGRAEETQYF.

The J gene is TRBJ2-5, the V gene TRBV7-8; 7 bases are shared with TRBD1. This CDR3 contains 14 residues. The germline CDR1 and CDR2 sequences are SGHVS and FQNEAQ. V was clipped by 5 bases and J by 0 bases; unmatched bases: 3. The CDR3 is CASSEGQHQETQYF. The CDR3 DNA follows: TGTGCCAGCAGCGAGGGACAGCACCAAGAGACCCAGTACTTC.

This clonotype was seen at least ten times. V gene TRBV10-3 combines with J gene TRBJ2-3, with a weak D call TRBD1 (6 bases). Germline V gene sequence: CDR1 ENHRY, CDR2 SYGVKD. V lost 3 bases and J lost 9, with 16 bases in between. The CDR3 has 14 amino acids. This chain's CDR3 is CAISEQDSPVTQYF. The CDR3 nucleotides are TGTGCCATCAGTGAACAGGACAGCCCAGTGACGCAGTATTTT.

CDR3: CASRSQGGSGRSNTQYF. CDR3 bases: TGTGCCAGCAGGAGTCAAGGCGGGAGTGGGAGGTCGAATACGCAGTATTTT. The J gene is TRBJ2-3, the V gene TRBV12-3 or TRBV12-4; 7 bases map to TRBD2. The V gene end was trimmed by 6 bases and the J gene end by 7 bases; junction bases not matched to a gene: 19. The CDR3 covers 17 residues.

Ten or more counts support this clonotype. V gene TRBV6-5 combines with J gene TRBJ2-1; TRBD2 aligns across 7 bases. This CDR3 is built from 13 residues. From germline, CDR1 is MNHEY and CDR2 SVGAGI. The V segment lost 0 bases and the J segment 14 bases; nucleotides outside the gene matches: 7. The chain's CDR3 is CASSYSGEGLEFF. CDR3 coding DNA: TGTGCCAGCAGTTACTCGGGGGAGGGACTCGAGTTCTTC.

The chain links TRBV7-6 to TRBJ2-5; D is unresolved. There are 20 residues in the CDR3. Trimming pared 5 bases from V and 1 base from J, leaving 29 bases between. Germline V gene sequence: CDR1 SGHVS, CDR2 FNYEAQ. In DNA form, the CDR3 reads TGTGCCAGCAGCCAGCGCGGAGTGGTTGCCCGCACAACCGGCCAAGAGACCCAGTACTTC. Amino acid sequence: CASSQRGVVARTTGQETQYF.

The chain joins TRBV18 to TRBJ2-1; 8 bases map to TRBD1. CDR1 and CDR2 from the germline V gene are KGHSH and LQKENI. V trimming: 4 bases; J trimming: 8 bases; junction bases outside the gene matches: 7. CDR3 length: 14 residues. The CDR3 reads CASSRISGGDEQFF. CDR3 nucleotides: TGTGCCAGCTCACGAATCTCAGGGGGCGATGAGCAGTTCTTC.